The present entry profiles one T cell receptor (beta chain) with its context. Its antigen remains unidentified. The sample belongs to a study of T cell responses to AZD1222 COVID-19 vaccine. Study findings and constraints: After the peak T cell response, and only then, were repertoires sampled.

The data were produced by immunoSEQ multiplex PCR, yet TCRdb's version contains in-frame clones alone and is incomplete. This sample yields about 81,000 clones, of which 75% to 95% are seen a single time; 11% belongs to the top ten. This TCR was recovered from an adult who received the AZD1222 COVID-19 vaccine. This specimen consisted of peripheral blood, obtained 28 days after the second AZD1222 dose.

CDR3 in amino acids: CASRAGQGPNTEAFF. Written as DNA, the CDR3 is TGTGCCAGCAGGGCGGGACAGGGACCGAACACTGAAGCTTTCTTT. V usage is TRBV6-4 and J usage is TRBJ1-1; 9 bases agree with TRBD1. V was pared by 6 bases and J by 1 base, with 6 bases of the junction left unmatched. CDR3 length: 15 amino acids. The germline gives CDR1 MRHNA, CDR2 SNTAGT.